This T cell receptor (beta chain) is drawn from a study of blood T cell repertoires in COVID-19. Original handling: Nucleated cell counts were estimated from reference gene primer amplification. Some clones are missing from TCRdb's copy, which holds only in-frame ones; the method was immunoSEQ multiplex PCR. The D gene and trimming were derived from the DNA, and the V and J assignments and clone size from that table. The sample records roughly 200,000 clones, more than 75% being singletons. The material sequenced was PBMCs or T cells enriched from blood (not recorded which). The TCR sequence derives from a woman aged 25 to 39 who had recovered from COVID-19.

The CDR3 reads CASSTILAEHPEETQYF. As DNA, the CDR3 is TGTGCCAGCAGCACCATACTAGCGGAGCACCCAGAAGAGACCCAGTACTTC. The V call is TRBV21-1, the J call TRBJ2-5; the table's D call, TRBD2, was not checked against the DNA. TRBV21-1 is described as a pseudogene. This CDR3 comprises 17 residues.